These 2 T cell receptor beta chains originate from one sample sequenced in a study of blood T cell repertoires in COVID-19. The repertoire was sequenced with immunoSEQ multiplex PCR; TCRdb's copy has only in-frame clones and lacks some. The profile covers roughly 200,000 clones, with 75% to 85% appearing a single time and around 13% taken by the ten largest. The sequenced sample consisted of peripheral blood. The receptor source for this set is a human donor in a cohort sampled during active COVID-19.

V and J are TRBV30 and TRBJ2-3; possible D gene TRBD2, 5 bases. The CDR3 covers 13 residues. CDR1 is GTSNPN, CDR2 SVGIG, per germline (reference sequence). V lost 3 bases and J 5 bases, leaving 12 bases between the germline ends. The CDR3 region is CAWRSGSGDTQYF. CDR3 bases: TGTGCCTGGAGATCGGGGAGCGGAGATACGCAGTATTTT.

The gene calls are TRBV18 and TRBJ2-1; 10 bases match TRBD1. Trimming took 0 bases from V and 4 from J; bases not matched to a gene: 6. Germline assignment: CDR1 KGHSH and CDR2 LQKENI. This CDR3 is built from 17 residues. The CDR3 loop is CASSPPRTGGAYNEQFF. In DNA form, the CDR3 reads TGTGCCAGCTCACCACCCCGGACAGGGGGGGCGTACAATGAGCAGTTCTTC.